This T cell receptor beta chain was recorded in a study of T cell responses to AZD1222 COVID-19 vaccine. Data came from immunoSEQ multiplex PCR; TCRdb stores just in-frame clones and leaves some out. The table lists more than 100,000 clones, about nine tenths of them singletons. This clone appeared once. The CDR3 is 14 amino acids. Germline V CDR1 and CDR2: MDHEN, SYDVKM. The germline V and J ends were trimmed by 8 bases and 3 bases, with 17 bases remaining between them. Material: peripheral blood, obtained on day 0 of AZD1222 vaccination. The chain employs TRBV28 and TRBJ2-7, with D possibly matching TRBD1 (6 bases). The source is an adult in good health. The CDR3 loop reads CASGFPGQSYEQYF. CDR3 coding DNA: TGTGCCAGCGGATTTCCCGGACAGAGCTACGAGCAGTACTTC.